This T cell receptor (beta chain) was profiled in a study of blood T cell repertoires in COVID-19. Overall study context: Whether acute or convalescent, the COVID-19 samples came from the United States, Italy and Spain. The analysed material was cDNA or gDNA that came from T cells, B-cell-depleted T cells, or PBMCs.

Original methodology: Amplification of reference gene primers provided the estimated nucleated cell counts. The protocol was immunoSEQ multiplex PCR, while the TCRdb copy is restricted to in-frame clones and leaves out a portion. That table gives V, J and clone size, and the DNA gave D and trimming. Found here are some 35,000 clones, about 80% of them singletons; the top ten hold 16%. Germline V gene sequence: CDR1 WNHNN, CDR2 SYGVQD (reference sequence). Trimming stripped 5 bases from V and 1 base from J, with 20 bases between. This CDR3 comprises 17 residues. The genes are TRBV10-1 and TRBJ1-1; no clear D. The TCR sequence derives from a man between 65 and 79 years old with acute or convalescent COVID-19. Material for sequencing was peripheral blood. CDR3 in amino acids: CASSPKRVADGNTEAFF. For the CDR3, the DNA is TGCGCCAGCAGTCCTAAGAGGGTTGCAGATGGGAACACTGAAGCTTTCTTT.